These 12 T cell receptor beta chains share one sample of origin, sequenced in a study of blood T cells in healthy people across ages. Primers used in a second PCR of roughly 7 to 11 cycles were a sample-barcoded 5' primer and a J-beta primer mix. TCRdb re-derived calls from the 5' RACE reads in MiXCR, one entry per CDR3 protein. The table records about 560,000 distinct CDR3 sequences, roughly a quarter of them present only once. These data also formed part of another study, on T cells of mothers and their children.

Specimen: blood. Receptor source: a boy younger than 10 in good health.

The table lists this clonotype with a few counts. The chain joins TRBV6-1 to TRBJ2-2; D ambiguous. V lost 4 bases and J 2 bases, leaving 11 bases between the germline ends. The CDR3 length is 15 residues. Germline V gene sequence: CDR1 MNHNS, CDR2 SASEGT. CDR3 in DNA: TGTGCCAGCAGTGTCTTGAGGAGCAACACCGGGGAGCTGTTTTTT. As protein: CASSVLRSNTGELFF.

The chain carries TRBV12-3 or TRBV12-4 and TRBJ1-6; perhaps TRBD1 as D (6 bases). The ends were cut back, 4 bases at V and 8 bases at J, with 21 bases in the middle. CDR3 length equals 17 residues. This CDR3 reads CASSSRFGSRGYSPLHF. CDR3 DNA: TGTGCCAGCAGTTCCCGTTTTGGATCCAGGGGATATTCACCCCTCCACTTT.

This clonotype was recorded at least ten times. Here the CDR3 DNA reads TGCAGCGTTGCCGGGAGTAATGAAAAACTGTTTTTT. This codes for CSVAGSNEKLFF. The chain combines TRBV29-1 with TRBJ1-4, with D unclear. CDR1 is SQVTM and CDR2 is ANQGSEA in the germline V gene. V was shortened by 4 bases and J by 4 bases, with 7 bases between the two germline ends. There are 12 residues in the CDR3.

V gene TRBV7-2 combines with J gene TRBJ2-5, with TRBD2 matching 11 bases. V was clipped by 5 bases and J by 2 bases; unmatched bases: 13. The CDR3 has 18 residues. CDR1 is SGHTA, CDR2 FQGNSA, per germline. CDR3 residues: CASSRQISGRAGQETQYF. As DNA, the CDR3 is TGTGCCAGCAGCCGCCAGATTAGCGGGAGGGCAGGGCAAGAGACCCAGTACTTC. The complete variable domain, with remaining parts taken from reference TRBV7-2 and TRBJ2-5, reads GAGVSQSPSNKVTEKGKDVELRCDPISGHTALYWYRQSLGQGLEFLIYFQGNSAPDKSGLPSDRFSAERTGGSVSTLTIQRTQQEDSAVYLCASSRQISGRAGQETQYFGPGTRLLVL.

The DNA for the CDR3 is TGTGCCAGCTCACCATTGGCCCCCGAGCAGTACTTC. Protein product: CASSPLAPEQYF. V gene TRBV18 combines with J gene TRBJ2-5; D not certain. The DNA end is more similar to TRBJ2-7, so the J call may be wrong. Germline values: CDR1 KGHSH, CDR2 LQKENI. CDR3 length: 12 residues.

This chain uses TRBV13 with TRBJ2-4; TRBD1 agrees at 8 bases. Germline V CDR1 and CDR2: PRHDT, FYEKMQ (reference sequence). The CDR3 runs 13 residues. V shed 8 bases and J 4 bases; nucleotides not matched to a gene: 4. This CDR3 reads CASGGQEKNIQYF. The DNA of the CDR3 is TGTGCCAGCGGGGGACAGGAGAAAAACATTCAGTACTTC.

The chain carries TRBV29-1 and TRBJ1-1; possibly TRBD1 for D (5 bases). The germline V and J ends were trimmed by 6 bases and 5 bases, with 10 bases remaining between them. The CDR3 is 11 amino acids. Germline CDR1 is SQVTM and CDR2 is ANQGSEA. CDR3 loop: CSVPRGTEAFF. The CDR3 bases are TGCAGCGTCCCAAGGGGTACTGAAGCTTTCTTT.

The chain links TRBV27 to TRBJ2-7; D tentatively fits TRBD1 or TRBD2 (5 bases each). CDR1 and CDR2 (germline): MNHEY, SMNVEV (reference sequence). The CDR3 spans 13 residues. Deletions cut 3 bases from V and 3 bases from J, with 9 bases between. The DNA for the CDR3 is TGTGCCAGCAGTTTGGGGGTCAACTACGAGCAGTACTTC. It specifies CASSLGVNYEQYF.

The rearrangement uses TRBV5-1 and TRBJ2-5, with 11 bases identical to TRBD2. The closer fit of TRBJ2-7 to the DNA end suggests the J call may be wrong. This CDR3 region has 20 residues. Germline V lookup: CDR1 SGHRS, CDR2 YFSETQ. Here the CDR3 DNA reads TGCGCCAGCAGCTTTGGGCTACTAGCGGGGGATCTCAGGGGGGCCTACGAGCAGTACTTC. This translates into CASSFGLLAGDLRGAYEQYF.

The chain is built from TRBV12-3 or TRBV12-4 and TRBJ2-4; 9 bases fit TRBD2. With V trimmed by 5 bases and J by 6 bases, 14 bases remained unmatched. The length of the CDR3 is 17 residues. CDR3 region: CASSPPTRGGLRNIQYF. CDR3 nucleotides: TGTGCCAGCAGTCCACCTACGCGGGGGGGCCTCAGAAACATTCAGTACTTC.

This chain connects TRBV7-3 to TRBJ2-1; D possibly corresponds to TRBD1 (6 bases). The CDR3 spans 15 residues. Trimming left V 3 bases short and J 2 bases short, with 11 bases between. Per germline, CDR1 SGHTA and CDR2 FQGTGA. Here the CDR3 DNA reads TGTGCCAGCAGCTTTGGACAGAGTCCCTACAATGAGCAGTTCTTC. This sequence encodes CASSFGQSPYNEQFF.

CDR3 loop: CASRRGRDQETQYF. The CDR3 DNA reads as TGTGCCAGCAGGAGGGGGAGAGACCAAGAGACCCAGTACTTC. This chain uses TRBV7-9 with TRBJ2-5; tentative D call: TRBD1 (6 bases). The germline gives CDR1 SEHNR, CDR2 FQNEAQ (reference sequence). Trimming removed 6 bases from V and 0 bases from J, with 11 bases in between. CDR3 length: 14 amino acids.